This TCR beta chain is from a study of blood T cell repertoires in COVID-19. Across the study: The United States, Italy and Spain supplied acute and convalescent COVID-19 samples. In each case, the material was cDNA or gDNA derived from T cells, B-cell-depleted T cells, or PBMCs.

In the source study's methods: Reference gene primer amplification gave nucleated cell count estimates. Data came from immunoSEQ multiplex PCR; TCRdb stores just in-frame clones and leaves some out. The DNA was the basis for D and trimming; V, J and clone size are from that table. The repertoire holds some 390,000 clones, with roughly 86% as singletons. Seattle's enrolled individuals joined amid active infection and were then monitored longitudinally. V was pared by 4 bases and J by 4 bases, with 6 bases of the junction left unmatched. The CDR3 length is 14 residues. CDR1 is LGHNA and CDR2 is YNFKEQ in the germline V gene.

Sequenced sample: peripheral blood. The chain recombines TRBV4-2 with TRBJ2-7; 8 positions agree with TRBD2. This receptor was taken from a woman aged 55-69 years with COVID-19, enrolled during active disease. CDR3 amino acids: CASSRSGGPYEQYF. For the CDR3, the DNA is TGTGCCAGCAGCCGTTCGGGGGGGCCTTACGAGCAGTACTTC.